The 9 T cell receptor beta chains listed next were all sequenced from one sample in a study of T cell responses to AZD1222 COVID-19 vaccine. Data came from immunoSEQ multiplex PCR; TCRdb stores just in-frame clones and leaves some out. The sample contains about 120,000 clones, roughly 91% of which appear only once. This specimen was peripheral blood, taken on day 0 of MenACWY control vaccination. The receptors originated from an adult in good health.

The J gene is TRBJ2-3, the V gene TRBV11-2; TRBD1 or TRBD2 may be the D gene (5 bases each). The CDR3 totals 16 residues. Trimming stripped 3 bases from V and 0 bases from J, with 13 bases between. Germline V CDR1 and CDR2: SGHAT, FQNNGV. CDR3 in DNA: TGTGCCAGCAGCTTGAGGGGTCACCTTAGCACAGATACGCAGTATTTT. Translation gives CASSLRGHLSTDTQYF.

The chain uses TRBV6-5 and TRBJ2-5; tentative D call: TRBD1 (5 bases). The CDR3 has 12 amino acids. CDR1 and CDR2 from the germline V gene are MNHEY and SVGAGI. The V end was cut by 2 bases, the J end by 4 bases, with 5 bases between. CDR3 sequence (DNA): TGTGCCAGCAGTTACAGGGGAGAGACCCAGTACTTC. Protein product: CASSYRGETQYF.

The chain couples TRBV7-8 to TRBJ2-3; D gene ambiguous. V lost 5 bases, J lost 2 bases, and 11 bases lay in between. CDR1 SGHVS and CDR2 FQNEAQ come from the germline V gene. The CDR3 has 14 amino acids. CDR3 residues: CASSPRWLTDTQYF. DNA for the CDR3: TGTGCCAGCAGCCCGCGGTGGCTCACAGATACGCAGTATTTT.

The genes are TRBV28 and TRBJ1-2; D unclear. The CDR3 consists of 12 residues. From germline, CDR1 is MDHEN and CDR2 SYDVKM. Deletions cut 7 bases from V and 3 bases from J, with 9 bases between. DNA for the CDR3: TGTGCCAGCACCAAAGACCACTATGGCTACACCTTC. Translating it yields CASTKDHYGYTF.

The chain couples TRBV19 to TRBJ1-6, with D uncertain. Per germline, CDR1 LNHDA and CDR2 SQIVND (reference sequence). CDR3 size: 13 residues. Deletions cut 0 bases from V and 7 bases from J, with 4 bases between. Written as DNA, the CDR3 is TGTGCCAGTAGTATAGAGCCGAATTCACCCCTCCACTTT. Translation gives CASSIEPNSPLHF.

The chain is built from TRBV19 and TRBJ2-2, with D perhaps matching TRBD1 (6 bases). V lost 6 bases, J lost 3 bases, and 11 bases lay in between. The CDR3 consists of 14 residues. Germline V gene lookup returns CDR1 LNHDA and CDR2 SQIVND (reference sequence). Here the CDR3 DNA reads TGTGCCAGTAGCTGGGGGCGGGACACCGGGGAGCTGTTTTTT. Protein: CASSWGRDTGELFF.

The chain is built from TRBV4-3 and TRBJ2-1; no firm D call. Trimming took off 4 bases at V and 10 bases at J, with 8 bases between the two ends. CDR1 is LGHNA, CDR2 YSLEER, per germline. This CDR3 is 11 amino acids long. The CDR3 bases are TGCGCCAGCAGCCTGGGGAAAGAGCAGTTCTTC. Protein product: CASSLGKEQFF.

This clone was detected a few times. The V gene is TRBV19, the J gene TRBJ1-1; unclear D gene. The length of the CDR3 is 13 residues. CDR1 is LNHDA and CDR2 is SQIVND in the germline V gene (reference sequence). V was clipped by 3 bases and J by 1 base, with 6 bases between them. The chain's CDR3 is CASSIYRNTEAFF. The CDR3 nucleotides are TGTGCCAGTAGTATTTATCGGAACACTGAAGCTTTCTTT. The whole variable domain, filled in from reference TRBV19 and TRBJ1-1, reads DGGITQSPKYLFRKEGQNVTLSCEQNLNHDAMYWYRQDPGQGLRLIYYSQIVNDFQKGDIAEGYSVSREKKESFPLTVTSAQKNPTAFYLCASSIYRNTEAFFGQGTRLTVV.

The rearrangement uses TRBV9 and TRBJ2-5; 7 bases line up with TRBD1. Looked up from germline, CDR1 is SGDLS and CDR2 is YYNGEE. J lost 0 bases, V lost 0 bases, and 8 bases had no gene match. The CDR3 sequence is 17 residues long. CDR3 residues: CASSVGLQGTNQETQYF. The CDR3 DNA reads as TGTGCCAGCAGCGTAGGATTACAGGGGACCAACCAAGAGACCCAGTACTTC.